One and the same sample provided the 10 T cell receptor beta chains below, sequenced in a study of T cells after yellow fever vaccination. TCRdb re-analysed the 5' RACE reads in MiXCR, keeping a single row per CDR3 protein. Of approximately 9,300 distinct CDR3 sequences detected, around 5.2% appear once; the ten largest clones hold about 1.5%. Here the sequenced sample was PBMCs, either bulk or a sorted T-cell subset (CD4+, CD8+, memory, or dextramer-sorted; not recorded which), taken roughly 14 days after the first yellow fever vaccination. These TCRs come from a man between 18 and 35 years old who received the YFV17D yellow fever vaccine.

This clonotype is medium-sized within its sample. The chain joins TRBV29-1 to TRBJ2-5; 11 bases line up with TRBD2. The CDR3 is 15 amino acids. Per germline, CDR1 SQVTM and CDR2 ANQGSEA. J was trimmed by 7 bases and V by 6 bases; bases with no gene match: 13. The chain's CDR3 is CSVGMTSGAEGTQYF. As DNA, the CDR3 is TGCAGCGTCGGGATGACTAGCGGGGCCGAGGGGACCCAGTACTTC. The full variable domain, its missing parts supplied by reference TRBV29-1 and TRBJ2-5, is SAVISQKPSRDICQRGTSLTIQCQVDSQVTMMFWYRQQPGQSLTLIATANQGSEATYESGFVIDKFPISRPNLTFSTLTVSNMSPEDSSIYLCSVGMTSGAEGTQYFGPGTRLLVL.

By share, this clonotype ranks as medium-sized. The chain joins TRBV29-1 to TRBJ1-2, with 8 bases fitting TRBD1. Unmatched junction bases numbered 7, after V lost 0 bases and J lost 4 bases. The CDR3 has 15 amino acids. From germline, CDR1 is SQVTM and CDR2 ANQGSEA. CDR3 in amino acids: CSVEDLTGESYGYTF. In DNA form, the CDR3 reads TGCAGCGTTGAAGATCTGACAGGGGAGAGCTATGGCTACACCTTC.

The sample holds many counts of this clonotype. The rearrangement uses TRBV5-1 and TRBJ2-5; 12 nucleotides line up with TRBD1. CDR1 is SGHRS and CDR2 is YFSETQ in the germline V gene. With 6 bases clipped from V and 5 bases from J, the junction kept 5 bases outside the gene matches. This CDR3 spans 14 amino acids. The CDR3 bases are TGCGCCAGCAAGATTGGGACAGGGGGCGAGACCCAGTACTTC. Protein sequence: CASKIGTGGETQYF.

This clonotype ranks as medium-sized (0.01 to 0.1%). The V gene is TRBV5-1, the J gene TRBJ2-7; maybe TRBD1 (6 bases). CDR3 length: 13 amino acids. Germline CDR1 SGHRS, CDR2 YFSETQ. Between the trimmed V and J ends, which lost 4 bases and 1 base, there was a span of 9 bases. This CDR3 reads CASSNGQSYEQYF. The CDR3 coding sequence is TGCGCCAGCAGCAATGGACAGTCCTACGAGCAGTACTTC.

By share of the sample, this clonotype is medium-sized. V gene TRBV4-3 combines with J gene TRBJ2-5; 8 bases fit TRBD1. V was clipped by 1 base and J by 5 bases; unmatched bases: 6. The germline V gene encodes CDR1 LGHNA and CDR2 YSLEER. The CDR3 runs to 15 residues. CDR3 nucleotides: TGCGCCAGCAGCCAAGGGGACAGGAATTGGGAGACCCAGTACTTC. Amino acids: CASSQGDRNWETQYF.

This clonotype was detected ten times or more. The chain carries TRBV12-3 or TRBV12-4 and TRBJ1-5; D is unclear. The CDR3 extends over 15 amino acids. V gave up 3 bases and J gave up 5 bases, with 14 bases separating them. The CDR3 reads CASSFGRRVYQPQHF. The CDR3 DNA is TGTGCCAGCAGTTTTGGCCGGAGGGTTTATCAGCCCCAGCATTTT.

This clonotype is classed as medium-sized. The gene calls are TRBV5-1 and TRBJ1-1, with TRBD1 matching over 7 bases. CDR3 length: 17 residues. The trim removed 2 bases at V and 3 bases at J, leaving 13 bases unmatched. The germline V gene encodes CDR1 SGHRS and CDR2 YFSETQ. This chain's CDR3 is CASSFRQGLKIDTEAFF. In DNA, the CDR3 is TGCGCCAGCAGCTTTAGACAGGGACTGAAGATAGACACTGAAGCTTTCTTT.

Turning to this clonotype: A read error may produce the germline difference seen at one junction end. The chain carries TRBV14 and TRBJ2-2, with D tentatively TRBD2 (5 bases). Germline CDR1 SGHDN, CDR2 FVKESK. The CDR3 has 14 amino acids. The CDR3 loop reads CAISLGILTGELFF. The CDR3 DNA sequence: TGTGCCATCAGCCTCGGGATCCTCACCGGGGAGCTGTTTTTT.

This clonotype was seen ten or more times. The chain links TRBV5-4 to TRBJ2-1, with unresolved D. With 3 bases removed from V and 0 bases from J, the gap between germline ends came to 10 bases. The germline V gene has CDR1 SGHNT and CDR2 YYREEE (reference sequence). This CDR3 is 15 amino acids long. The CDR3 here is CASSSSAASYNEQFF. DNA of the CDR3: TGTGCCAGCAGCTCAAGCGCGGCCTCCTACAATGAGCAGTTCTTC. The entire variable domain, with the rest obtained from reference TRBV5-4 and TRBJ2-1, is as follows: ETGVTQSPTHLIKTRGQQVTLRCSSQSGHNTVSWYQQALGQGPQFIFQYYREEENGRGNFPPRFSGLQFPNYSSELNVNALELDDSALYLCASSSSAASYNEQFFGPGTRLTVL.

This clonotype has a count of ten or more. The chain is built from TRBV5-4 and TRBJ2-5; 7 nucleotides match TRBD1. Unmatched junction bases numbered 10, after V lost 3 bases and J lost 5 bases. There are 15 residues in the CDR3. The V gene's germline CDR1 is SGHNT and CDR2 YYREEE (reference sequence). The DNA for the CDR3 is TGTGCCAGCAGCTATTTCGACAGGGCGTTGGAGACCCAGTACTTC. Encoded protein: CASSYFDRALETQYF.